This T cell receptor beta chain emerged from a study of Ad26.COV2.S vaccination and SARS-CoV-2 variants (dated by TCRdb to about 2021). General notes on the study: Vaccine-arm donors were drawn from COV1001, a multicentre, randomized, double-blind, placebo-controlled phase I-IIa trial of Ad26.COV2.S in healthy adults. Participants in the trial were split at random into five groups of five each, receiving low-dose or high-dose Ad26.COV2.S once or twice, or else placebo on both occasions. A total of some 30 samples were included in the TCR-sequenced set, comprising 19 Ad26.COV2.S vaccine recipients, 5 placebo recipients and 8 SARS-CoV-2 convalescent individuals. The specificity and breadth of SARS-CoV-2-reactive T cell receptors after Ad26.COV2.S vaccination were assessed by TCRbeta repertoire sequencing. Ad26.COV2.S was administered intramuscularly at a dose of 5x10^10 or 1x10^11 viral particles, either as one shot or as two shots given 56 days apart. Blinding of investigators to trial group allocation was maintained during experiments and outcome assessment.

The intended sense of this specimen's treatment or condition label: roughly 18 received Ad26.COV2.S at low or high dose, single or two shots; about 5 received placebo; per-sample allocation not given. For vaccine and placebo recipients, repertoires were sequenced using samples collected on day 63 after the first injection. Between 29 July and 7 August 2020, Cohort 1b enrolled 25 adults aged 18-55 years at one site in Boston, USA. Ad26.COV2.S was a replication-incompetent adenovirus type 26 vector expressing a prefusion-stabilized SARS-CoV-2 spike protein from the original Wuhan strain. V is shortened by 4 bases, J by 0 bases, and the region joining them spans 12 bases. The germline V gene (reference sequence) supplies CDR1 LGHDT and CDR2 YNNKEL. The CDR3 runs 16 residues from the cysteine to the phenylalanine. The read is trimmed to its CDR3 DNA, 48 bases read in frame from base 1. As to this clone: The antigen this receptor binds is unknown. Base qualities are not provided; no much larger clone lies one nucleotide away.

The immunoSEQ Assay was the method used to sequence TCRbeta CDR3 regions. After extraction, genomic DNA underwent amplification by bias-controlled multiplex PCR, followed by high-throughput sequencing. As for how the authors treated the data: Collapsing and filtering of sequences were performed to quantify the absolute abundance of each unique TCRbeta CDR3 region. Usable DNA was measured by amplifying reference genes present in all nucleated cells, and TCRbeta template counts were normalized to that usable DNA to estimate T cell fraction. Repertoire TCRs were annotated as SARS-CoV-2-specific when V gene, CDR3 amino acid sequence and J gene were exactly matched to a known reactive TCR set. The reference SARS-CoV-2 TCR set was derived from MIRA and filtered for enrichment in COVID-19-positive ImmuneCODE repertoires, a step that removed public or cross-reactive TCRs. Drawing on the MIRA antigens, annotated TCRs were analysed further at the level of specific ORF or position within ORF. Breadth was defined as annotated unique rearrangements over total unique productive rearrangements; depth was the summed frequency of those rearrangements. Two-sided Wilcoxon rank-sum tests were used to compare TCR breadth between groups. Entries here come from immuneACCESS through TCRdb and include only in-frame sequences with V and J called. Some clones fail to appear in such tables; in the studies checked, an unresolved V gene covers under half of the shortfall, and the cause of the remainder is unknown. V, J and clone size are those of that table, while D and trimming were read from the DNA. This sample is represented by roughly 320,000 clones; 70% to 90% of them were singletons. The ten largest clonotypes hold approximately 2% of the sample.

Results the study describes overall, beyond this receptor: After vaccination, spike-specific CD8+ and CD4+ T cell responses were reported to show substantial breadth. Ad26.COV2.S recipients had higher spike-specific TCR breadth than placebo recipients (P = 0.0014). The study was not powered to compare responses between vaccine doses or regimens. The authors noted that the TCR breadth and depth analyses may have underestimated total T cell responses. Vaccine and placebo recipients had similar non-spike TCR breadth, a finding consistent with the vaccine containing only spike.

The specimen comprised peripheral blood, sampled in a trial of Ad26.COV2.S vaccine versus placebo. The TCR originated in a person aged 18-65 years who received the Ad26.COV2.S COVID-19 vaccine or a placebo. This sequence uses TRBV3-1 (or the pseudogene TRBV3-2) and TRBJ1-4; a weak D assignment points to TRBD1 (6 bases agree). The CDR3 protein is CASSPGQIATNEKLFF. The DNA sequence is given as TGTGCCAGCAGCCCCGGACAGATTGCAACTAATGAAAAACTGTTTTTT.